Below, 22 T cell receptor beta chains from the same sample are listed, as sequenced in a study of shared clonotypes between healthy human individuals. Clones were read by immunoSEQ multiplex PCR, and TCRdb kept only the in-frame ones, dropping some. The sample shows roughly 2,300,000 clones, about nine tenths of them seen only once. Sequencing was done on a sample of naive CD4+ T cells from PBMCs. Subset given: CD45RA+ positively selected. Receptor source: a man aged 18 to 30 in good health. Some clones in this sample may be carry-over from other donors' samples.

The CDR3 nucleotides are TGCGCCAGCAGCGCCCTCCAGGGGGCCTACGAGCAGTACTTC. Translating it yields CASSALQGAYEQYF. The rearrangement uses TRBV5-1 and TRBJ2-7, with 7 bases lining up with TRBD1. The germline V gene encodes CDR1 SGHRS and CDR2 YFSETQ. The CDR3 length is 14 residues. V shed 4 bases and J 2 bases; nucleotides not matched to a gene: 6. Complete variable domain (other parts from reference TRBV5-1 and TRBJ2-7): KAGVTQTPRYLIKTRGQQVTLSCSPISGHRSVSWYQQTPGQGLQFLFEYFSETQRNKGNFPGRFSGRQFSNSRSEMNVSTLELGDSALYLCASSALQGAYEQYFGPGTRLTVT.

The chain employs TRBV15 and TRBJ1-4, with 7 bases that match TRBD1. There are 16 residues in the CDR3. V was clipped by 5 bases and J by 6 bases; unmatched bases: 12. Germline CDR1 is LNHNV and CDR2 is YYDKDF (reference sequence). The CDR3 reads CATSPRTGPGDEKLFF. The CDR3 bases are TGTGCCACCAGCCCACGGACAGGACCGGGCGATGAAAAACTGTTTTTT.

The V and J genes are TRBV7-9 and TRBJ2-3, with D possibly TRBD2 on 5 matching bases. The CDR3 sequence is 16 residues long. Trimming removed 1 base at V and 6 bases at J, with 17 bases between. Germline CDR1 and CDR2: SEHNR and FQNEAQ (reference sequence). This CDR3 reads CASSLGLARFYDTQYF. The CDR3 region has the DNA TGTGCCAGCAGCTTAGGTTTAGCGAGATTCTACGATACGCAGTATTTT.

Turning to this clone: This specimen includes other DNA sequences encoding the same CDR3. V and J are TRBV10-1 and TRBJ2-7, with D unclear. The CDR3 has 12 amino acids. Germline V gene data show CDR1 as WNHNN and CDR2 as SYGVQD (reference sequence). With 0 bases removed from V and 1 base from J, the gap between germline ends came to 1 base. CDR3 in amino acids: CASSESSYEQYF. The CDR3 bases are TGCGCCAGCAGTGAGTCGTCCTACGAGCAGTACTTC.

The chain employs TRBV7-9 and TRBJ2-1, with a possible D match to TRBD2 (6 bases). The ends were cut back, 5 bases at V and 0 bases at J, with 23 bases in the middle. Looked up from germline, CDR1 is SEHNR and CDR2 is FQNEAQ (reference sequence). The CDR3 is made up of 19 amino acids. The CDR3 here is CASSPRAGLGRSSYNEQFF. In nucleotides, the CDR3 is TGTGCCAGCAGCCCGAGGGCGGGACTGGGTAGAAGCTCCTACAATGAGCAGTTCTTC.

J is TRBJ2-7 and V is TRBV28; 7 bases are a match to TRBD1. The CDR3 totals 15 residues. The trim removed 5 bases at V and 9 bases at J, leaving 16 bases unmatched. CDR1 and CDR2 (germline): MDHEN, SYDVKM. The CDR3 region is CASSQAGTVGAGQYF. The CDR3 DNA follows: TGTGCCAGCAGTCAGGCCGGGACAGTCGGGGCGGGGCAGTACTTC.

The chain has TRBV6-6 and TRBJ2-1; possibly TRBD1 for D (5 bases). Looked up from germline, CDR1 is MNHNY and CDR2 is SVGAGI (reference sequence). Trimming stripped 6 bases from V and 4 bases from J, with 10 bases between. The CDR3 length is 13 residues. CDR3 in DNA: TGTGCCAGCAGGAAGGGGTTATACAATGAGCAGTTCTTC. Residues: CASRKGLYNEQFF.

CDR3 sequence reads: CASRGDSGANVLTF. The CDR3 nucleotides read TGCGCCAGCAGAGGGGACTCTGGGGCCAACGTCCTGACTTTC. This chain links TRBV5-1 with TRBJ2-6, with D tentatively TRBD1 (5 bases). Per germline, CDR1 SGHRS and CDR2 YFSETQ. The CDR3 is 14 residues long. Trimming removed 5 bases from V and 0 bases from J, with 6 bases in between. Combining the CDR3 with reference TRBV5-1 and TRBJ2-6 gives the whole variable domain KAGVTQTPRYLIKTRGQQVTLSCSPISGHRSVSWYQQTPGQGLQFLFEYFSETQRNKGNFPGRFSGRQFSNSRSEMNVSTLELGDSALYLCASRGDSGANVLTFGAGSRLTVL.

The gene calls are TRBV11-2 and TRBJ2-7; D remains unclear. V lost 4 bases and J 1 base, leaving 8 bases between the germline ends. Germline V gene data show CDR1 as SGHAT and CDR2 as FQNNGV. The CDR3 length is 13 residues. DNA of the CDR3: TGTGCCAGCAGCTACAGACGGTCCTACGAGCAGTACTTC. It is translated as CASSYRRSYEQYF. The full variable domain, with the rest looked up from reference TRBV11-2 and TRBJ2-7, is EAGVAQSPRYKIIEKRQSVAFWCNPISGHATLYWYQQILGQGPKLLIQFQNNGVVDDSQLPKDRFSAERLKGVDSTLKIQPAKLEDSAVYLCASSYRRSYEQYFGPGTRLTVT.

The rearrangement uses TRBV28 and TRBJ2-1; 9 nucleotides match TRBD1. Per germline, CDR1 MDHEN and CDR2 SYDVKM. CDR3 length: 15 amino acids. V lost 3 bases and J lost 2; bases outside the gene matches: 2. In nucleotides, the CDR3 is TGTGCCAGCAGTTTGGACAGGGGAGCCTACAATGAGCAGTTCTTC. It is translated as CASSLDRGAYNEQFF.

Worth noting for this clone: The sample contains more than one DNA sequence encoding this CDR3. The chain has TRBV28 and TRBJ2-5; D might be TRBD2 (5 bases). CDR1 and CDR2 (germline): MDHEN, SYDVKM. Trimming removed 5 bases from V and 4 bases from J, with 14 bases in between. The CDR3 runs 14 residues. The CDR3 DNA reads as TGTGCCAGCAGTCTAGGCGGGCTGGGAGAGACCCAGTACTTC. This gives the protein CASSLGGLGETQYF.

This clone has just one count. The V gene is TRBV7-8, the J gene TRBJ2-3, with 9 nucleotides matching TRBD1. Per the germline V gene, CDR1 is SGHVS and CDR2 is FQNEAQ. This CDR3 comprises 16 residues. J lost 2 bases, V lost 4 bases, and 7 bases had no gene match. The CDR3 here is CASSWGGQGPTDTQYF. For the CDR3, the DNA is TGTGCCAGCAGCTGGGGGGGACAGGGCCCCACAGATACGCAGTATTTT.

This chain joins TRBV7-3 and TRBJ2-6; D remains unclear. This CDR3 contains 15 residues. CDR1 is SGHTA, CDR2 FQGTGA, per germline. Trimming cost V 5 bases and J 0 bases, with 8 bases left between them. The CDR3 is CASSISHSGANVLTF. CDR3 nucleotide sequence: TGTGCCAGCAGCATTTCACACTCTGGGGCCAACGTCCTGACTTTC.

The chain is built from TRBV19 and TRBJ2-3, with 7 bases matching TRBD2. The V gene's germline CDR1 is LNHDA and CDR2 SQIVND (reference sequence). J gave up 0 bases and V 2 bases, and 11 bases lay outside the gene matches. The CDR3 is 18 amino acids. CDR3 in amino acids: CASSIKGSSGLSTDTQYF. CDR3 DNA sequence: TGTGCCAGTAGTATAAAGGGGTCTAGCGGTCTTAGCACAGATACGCAGTATTTT.

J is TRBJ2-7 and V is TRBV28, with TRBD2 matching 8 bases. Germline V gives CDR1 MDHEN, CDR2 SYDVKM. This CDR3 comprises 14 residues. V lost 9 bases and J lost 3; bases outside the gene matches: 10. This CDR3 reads CASTLSGTNYEQYF. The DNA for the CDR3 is TGTGCCAGTACACTTAGCGGGACTAACTACGAGCAGTACTTC.

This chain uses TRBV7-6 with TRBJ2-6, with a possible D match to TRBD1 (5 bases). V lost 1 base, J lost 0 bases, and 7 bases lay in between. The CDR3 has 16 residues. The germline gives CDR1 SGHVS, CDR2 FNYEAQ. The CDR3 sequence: CASSLDRSSGANVLTF. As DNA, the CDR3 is TGTGCCAGCAGCTTAGACAGGAGCTCTGGGGCCAACGTCCTGACTTTC.

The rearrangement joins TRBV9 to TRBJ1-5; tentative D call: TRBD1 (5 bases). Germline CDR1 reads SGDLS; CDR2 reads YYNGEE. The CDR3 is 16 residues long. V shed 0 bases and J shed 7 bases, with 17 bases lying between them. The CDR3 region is CASSVAPGPWGQPQHF. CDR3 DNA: TGTGCCAGCAGCGTAGCTCCCGGACCGTGGGGCCAGCCCCAGCATTTT.

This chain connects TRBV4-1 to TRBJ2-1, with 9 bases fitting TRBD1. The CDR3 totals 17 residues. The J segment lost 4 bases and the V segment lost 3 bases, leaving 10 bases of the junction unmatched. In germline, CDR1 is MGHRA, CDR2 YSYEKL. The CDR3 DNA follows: TGCGCCAGCAGCCAGGGTACACCGGGACAGGGATACAATGAGCAGTTCTTC. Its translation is CASSQGTPGQGYNEQFF.

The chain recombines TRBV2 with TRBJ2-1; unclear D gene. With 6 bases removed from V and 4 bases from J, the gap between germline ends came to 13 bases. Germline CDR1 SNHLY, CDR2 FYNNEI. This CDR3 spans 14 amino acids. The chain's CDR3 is CASRLLTRYNEQFF. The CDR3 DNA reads TGTGCCAGCAGGCTCCTTACACGTTACAATGAGCAGTTCTTC.

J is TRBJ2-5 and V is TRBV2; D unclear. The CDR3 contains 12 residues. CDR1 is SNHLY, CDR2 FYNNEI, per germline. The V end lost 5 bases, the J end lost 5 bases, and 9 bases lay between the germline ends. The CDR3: CASSPGPETQYF. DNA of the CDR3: TGTGCCAGCAGTCCCGGGCCCGAGACCCAGTACTTC.

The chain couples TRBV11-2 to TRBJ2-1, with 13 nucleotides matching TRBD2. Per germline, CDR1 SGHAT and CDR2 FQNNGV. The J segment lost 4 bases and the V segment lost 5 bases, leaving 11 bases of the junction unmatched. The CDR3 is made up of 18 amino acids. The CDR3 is CASSPTPTSGRRYNEQFF. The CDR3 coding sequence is TGTGCCAGCAGCCCCACGCCGACTAGCGGGAGGCGATACAATGAGCAGTTCTTC.

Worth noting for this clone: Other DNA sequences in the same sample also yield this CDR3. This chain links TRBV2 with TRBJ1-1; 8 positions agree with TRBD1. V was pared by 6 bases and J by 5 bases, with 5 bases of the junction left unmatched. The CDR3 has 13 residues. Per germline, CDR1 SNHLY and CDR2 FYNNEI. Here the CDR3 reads CASRVDRGTEAFF. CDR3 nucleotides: TGTGCCAGCAGAGTCGACAGGGGTACTGAAGCTTTCTTT.